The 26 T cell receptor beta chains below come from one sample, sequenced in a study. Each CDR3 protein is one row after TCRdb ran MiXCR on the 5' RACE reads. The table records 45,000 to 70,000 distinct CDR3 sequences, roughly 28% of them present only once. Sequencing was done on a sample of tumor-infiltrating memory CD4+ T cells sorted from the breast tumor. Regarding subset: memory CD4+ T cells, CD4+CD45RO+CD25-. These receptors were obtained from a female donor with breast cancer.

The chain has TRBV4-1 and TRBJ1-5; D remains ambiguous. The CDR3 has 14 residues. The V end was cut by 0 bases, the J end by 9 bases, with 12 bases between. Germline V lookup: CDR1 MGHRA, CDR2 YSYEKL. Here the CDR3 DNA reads TGCGCCAGCAGCCAAGATCGATTGGTCCGGCCCCAGCATTTT. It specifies CASSQDRLVRPQHF.

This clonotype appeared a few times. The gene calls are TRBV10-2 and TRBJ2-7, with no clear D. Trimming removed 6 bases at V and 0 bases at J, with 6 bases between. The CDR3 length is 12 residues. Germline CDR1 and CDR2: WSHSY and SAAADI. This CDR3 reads CASRQASYEQYF. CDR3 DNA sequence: TGCGCCAGCAGACAAGCCTCCTACGAGCAGTACTTC.

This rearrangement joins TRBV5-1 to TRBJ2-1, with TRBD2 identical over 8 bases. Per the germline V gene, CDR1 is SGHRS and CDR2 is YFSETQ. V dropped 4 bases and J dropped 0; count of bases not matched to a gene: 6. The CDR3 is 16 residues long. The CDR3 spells CASSPTSGNSYNEQFF. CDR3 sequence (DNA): TGCGCCAGCAGCCCAACTAGCGGAAACTCCTACAATGAGCAGTTCTTC.

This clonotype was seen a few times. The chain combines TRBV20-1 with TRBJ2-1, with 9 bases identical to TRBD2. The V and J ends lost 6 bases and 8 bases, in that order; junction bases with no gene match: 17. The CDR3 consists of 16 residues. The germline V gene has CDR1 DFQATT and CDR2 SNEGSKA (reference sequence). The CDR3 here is CSAIHRLAAVGDEQFF. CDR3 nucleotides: TGCAGTGCGATCCACCGACTAGCGGCGGTGGGGGATGAGCAGTTCTTC.

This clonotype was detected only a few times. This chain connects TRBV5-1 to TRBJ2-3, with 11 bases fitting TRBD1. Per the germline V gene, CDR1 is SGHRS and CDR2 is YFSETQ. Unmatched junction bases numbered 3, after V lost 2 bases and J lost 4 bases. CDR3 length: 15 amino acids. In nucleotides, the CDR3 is TGCGCCAGCAGCTTAGGACAGGGGGCGGCAGATACGCAGTATTTT. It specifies CASSLGQGAADTQYF.

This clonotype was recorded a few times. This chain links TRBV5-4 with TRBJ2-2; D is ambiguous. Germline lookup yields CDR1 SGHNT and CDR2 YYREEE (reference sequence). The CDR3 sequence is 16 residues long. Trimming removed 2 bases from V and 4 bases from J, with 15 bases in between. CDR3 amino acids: CASSLGPVASTGELFF. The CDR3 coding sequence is TGTGCCAGCAGCTTAGGCCCAGTAGCTTCCACCGGGGAGCTGTTTTTT.

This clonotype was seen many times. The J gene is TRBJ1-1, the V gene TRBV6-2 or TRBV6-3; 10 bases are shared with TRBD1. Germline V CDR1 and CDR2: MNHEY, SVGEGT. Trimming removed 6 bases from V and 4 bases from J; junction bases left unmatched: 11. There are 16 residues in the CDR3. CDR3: CASRQTRGQGSTEAFF. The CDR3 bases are TGTGCCAGCAGACAAACACGGGGACAGGGGAGCACTGAAGCTTTCTTT.

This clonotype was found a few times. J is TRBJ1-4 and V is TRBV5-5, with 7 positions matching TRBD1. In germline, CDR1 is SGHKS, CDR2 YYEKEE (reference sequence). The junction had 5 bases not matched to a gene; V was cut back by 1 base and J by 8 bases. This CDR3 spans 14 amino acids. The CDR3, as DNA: TGTGCCAGCAGCTTGAACAGGGGAGGCGAAAAACTGTTTTTT. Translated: CASSLNRGGEKLFF.

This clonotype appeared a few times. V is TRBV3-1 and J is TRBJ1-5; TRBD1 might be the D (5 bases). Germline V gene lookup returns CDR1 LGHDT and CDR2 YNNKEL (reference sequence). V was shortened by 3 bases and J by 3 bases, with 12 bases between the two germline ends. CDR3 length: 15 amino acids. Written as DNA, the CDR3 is TGTGCCAGCAGCCATAGAGGGGATCTCAATCAGCCCCAGCATTTT. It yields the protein CASSHRGDLNQPQHF.

The CDR3 nucleotides read TGTGCCAGCAGTGCTCAAACTAGCGGCACAGATACGCAGTATTTT. Translating it yields CASSAQTSGTDTQYF. The chain is built from TRBV6-2 or TRBV6-3 and TRBJ2-3, with TRBD2 matching over 7 bases. V dropped 5 bases and J dropped 1; count of bases not matched to a gene: 6. The length of the CDR3 is 15 residues. Germline V lookup: CDR1 MNHEY, CDR2 SVGEGT.

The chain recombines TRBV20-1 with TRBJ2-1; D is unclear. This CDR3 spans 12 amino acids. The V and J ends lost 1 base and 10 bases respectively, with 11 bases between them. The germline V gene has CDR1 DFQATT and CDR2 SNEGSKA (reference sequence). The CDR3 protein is CSARVSQGEQFF. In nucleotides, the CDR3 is TGCAGTGCTAGAGTTTCCCAAGGGGAGCAGTTCTTC.

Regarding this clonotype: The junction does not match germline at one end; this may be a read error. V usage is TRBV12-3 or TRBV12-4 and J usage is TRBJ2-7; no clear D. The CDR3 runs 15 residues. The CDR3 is CTSSPELGPYYEQYF. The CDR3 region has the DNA TGTACCAGCAGTCCTGAGTTAGGACCCTACTACGAGCAGTACTTC.

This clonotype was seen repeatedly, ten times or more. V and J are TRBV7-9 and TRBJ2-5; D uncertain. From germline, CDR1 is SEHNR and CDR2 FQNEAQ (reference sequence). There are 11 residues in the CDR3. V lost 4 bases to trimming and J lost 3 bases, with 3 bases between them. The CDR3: CASSSEETQYF. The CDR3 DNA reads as TGTGCCAGCAGCTCCGAAGAGACCCAGTACTTC.

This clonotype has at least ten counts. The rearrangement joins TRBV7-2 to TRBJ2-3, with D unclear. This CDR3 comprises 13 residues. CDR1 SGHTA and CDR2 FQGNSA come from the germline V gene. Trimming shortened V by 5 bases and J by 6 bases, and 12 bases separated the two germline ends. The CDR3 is CASSHSDRDTQYF. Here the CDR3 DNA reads TGTGCCAGCAGCCACTCGGATAGGGATACGCAGTATTTT.

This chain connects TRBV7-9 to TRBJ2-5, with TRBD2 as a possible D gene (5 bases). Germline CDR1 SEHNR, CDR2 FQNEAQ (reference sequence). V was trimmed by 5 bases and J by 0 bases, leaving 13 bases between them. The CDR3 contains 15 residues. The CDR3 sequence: CASSLGVADQETQYF. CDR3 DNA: TGTGCCAGCAGCCTGGGAGTGGCTGACCAAGAGACCCAGTACTTC.

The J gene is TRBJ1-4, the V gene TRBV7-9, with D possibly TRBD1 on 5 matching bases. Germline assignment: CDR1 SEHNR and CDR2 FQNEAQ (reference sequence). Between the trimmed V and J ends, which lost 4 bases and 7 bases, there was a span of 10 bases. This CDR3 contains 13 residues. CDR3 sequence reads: CASSSGRSEKLFF. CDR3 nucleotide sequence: TGTGCCAGCAGCTCAGGGAGAAGTGAAAAACTGTTTTTT.

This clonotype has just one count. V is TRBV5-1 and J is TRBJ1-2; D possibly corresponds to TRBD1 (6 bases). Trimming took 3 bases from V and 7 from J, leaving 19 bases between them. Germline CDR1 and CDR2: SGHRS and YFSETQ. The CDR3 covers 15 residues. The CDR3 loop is CASSSQSRGESGYTF. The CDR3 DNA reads TGCGCCAGCAGCTCCCAATCCAGGGGAGAGAGTGGCTACACCTTC. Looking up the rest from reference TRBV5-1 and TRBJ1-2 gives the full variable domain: KAGVTQTPRYLIKTRGQQVTLSCSPISGHRSVSWYQQTPGQGLQFLFEYFSETQRNKGNFPGRFSGRQFSNSRSEMNVSTLELGDSALYLCASSSQSRGESGYTFGSGTRLTVV.

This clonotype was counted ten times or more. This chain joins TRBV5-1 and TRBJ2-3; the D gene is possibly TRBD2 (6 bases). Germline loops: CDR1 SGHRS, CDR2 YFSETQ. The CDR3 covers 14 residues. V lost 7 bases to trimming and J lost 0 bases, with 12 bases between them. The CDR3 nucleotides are TGCGCCAGCCGTGGAGGGCCTAGCACAGATACGCAGTATTTT. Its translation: CASRGGPSTDTQYF.

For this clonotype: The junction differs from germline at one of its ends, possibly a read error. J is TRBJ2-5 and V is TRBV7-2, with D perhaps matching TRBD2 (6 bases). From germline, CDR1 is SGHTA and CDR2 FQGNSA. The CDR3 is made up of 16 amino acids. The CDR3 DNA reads TGTGCCGGCAGCTTAGGGGAAAGTGGGGGGAAAGAGACCCAGTACTTC. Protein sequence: CAGSLGESGGKETQYF.

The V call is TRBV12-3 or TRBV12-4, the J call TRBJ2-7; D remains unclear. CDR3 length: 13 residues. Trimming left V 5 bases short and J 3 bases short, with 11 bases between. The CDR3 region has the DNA TGTGCCAGCAGTCGGAACAGATACTACGAGCAGTACTTC. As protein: CASSRNRYYEQYF.

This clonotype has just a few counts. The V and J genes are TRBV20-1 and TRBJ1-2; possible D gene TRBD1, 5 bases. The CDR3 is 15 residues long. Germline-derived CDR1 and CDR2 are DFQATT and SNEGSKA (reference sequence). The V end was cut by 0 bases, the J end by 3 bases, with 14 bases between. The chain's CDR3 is CSARERTNVDYGYTF. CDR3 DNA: TGCAGTGCTAGAGAAAGGACAAATGTCGACTATGGCTACACCTTC.

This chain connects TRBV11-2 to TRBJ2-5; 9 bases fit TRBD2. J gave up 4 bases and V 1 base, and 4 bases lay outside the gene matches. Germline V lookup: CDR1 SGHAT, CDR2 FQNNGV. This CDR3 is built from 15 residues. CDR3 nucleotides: TGTGCCAGCAGCTTAGCTTCAGCGGGAGGAGAGACCCAGTACTTC. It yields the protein CASSLASAGGETQYF. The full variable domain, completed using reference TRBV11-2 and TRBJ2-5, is EAGVAQSPRYKIIEKRQSVAFWCNPISGHATLYWYQQILGQGPKLLIQFQNNGVVDDSQLPKDRFSAERLKGVDSTLKIQPAKLEDSAVYLCASSLASAGGETQYFGPGTRLLVL.

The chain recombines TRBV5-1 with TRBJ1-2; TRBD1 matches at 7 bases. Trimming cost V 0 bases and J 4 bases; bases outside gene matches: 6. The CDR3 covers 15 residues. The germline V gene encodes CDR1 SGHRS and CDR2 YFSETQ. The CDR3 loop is CASSLDGQDLYGYTF. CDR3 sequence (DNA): TGCGCCAGCAGCTTGGATGGACAGGACCTCTATGGCTACACCTTC.

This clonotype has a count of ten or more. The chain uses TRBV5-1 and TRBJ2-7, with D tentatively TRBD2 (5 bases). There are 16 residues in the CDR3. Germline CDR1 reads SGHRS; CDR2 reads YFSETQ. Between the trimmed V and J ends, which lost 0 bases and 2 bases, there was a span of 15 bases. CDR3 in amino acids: CASSLAIGRGTYEQYF. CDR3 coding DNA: TGCGCCAGCAGCTTGGCCATCGGTAGAGGGACCTACGAGCAGTACTTC.

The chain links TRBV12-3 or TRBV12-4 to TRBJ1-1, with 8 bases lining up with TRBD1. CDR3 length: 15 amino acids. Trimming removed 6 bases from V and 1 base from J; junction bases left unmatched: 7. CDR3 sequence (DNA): TGTGCCAGCAGCCCCAACAGGGGGGGGAACACTGAAGCTTTCTTT. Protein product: CASSPNRGGNTEAFF.

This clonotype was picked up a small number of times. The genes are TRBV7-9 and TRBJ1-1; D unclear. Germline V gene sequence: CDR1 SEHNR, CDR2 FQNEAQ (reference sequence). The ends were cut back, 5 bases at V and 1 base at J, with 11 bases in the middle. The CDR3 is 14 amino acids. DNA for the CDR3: TGTGCCAGCAGCGCCCTAGGGAGGAACACTGAAGCTTTCTTT. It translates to CASSALGRNTEAFF. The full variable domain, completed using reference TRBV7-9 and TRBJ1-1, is DTGVSQNPRHKITKRGQNVTFRCDPISEHNRLYWYRQTLGQGPEFLTYFQNEAQLEKSRLLSDRFSAERPKGSFSTLEIQRTEQGDSAMYLCASSALGRNTEAFFGQGTRLTVV.